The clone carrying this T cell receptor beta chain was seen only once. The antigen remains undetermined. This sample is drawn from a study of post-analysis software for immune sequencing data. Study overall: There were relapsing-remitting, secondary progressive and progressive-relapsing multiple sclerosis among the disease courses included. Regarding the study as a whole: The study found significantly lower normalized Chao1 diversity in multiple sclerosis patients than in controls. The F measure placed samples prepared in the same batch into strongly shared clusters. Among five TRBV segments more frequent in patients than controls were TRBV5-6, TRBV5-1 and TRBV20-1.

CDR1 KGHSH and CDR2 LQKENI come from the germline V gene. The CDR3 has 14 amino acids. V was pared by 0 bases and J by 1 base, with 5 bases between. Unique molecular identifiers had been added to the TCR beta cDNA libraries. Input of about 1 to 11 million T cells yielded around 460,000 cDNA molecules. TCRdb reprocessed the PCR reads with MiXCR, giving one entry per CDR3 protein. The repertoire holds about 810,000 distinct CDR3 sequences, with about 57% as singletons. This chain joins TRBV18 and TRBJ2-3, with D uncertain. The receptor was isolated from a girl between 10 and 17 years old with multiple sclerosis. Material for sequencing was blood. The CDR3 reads CASSPPHGTDTQYF. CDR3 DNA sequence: TGTGCCAGCTCACCACCACACGGCACAGATACGCAGTATTTT.